These T cell receptor beta chains were read from a single sample in a study of vaccination and CD4 T cells after COVID-19. The antigens these receptors bind are not known. TCRdb analysed the PCR reads with MiXCR anew, one entry per CDR3 protein. Of just over 15,000 distinct CDR3 sequences listed, around 42% were seen once; the top ten hold roughly 5.9%. The sample consisted of CD4+ T cells from blood, cultured in vitro, taken before SARS-CoV-2 vaccination. All receptors derive from a human donor who had recovered from COVID-19. CDR3s include the opening cysteine and the closing phenylalanine or tryptophan. D genes are given only for firm matches. Clone size is stated in some rows and not others, as once, few, many or a class when expanded.

-	TRBJ1-2	-	TRBV14	TGTGCCAGCAGCCCGCGGGCCAGCCCGTATGGCTACACCTTC	CASSPRASPYGYTF
-	TRBJ2-3	-	TRBV14	TGTGCCAGCAGCATGGCCGGGACGCTTTCCGCAGATACGCAGTATTTT	CASSMAGTLSADTQYF
-	TRBJ2-7	TRBD2	TRBV5-1	TGCGCCAGCAGCTATGGACTAGCGGGGTACGAGCAGTACTTC	CASSYGLAGYEQYF
-	TRBJ1-5	-	TRBV11-2	TGTGCCAGCAGCTTCGAACAAAATCAGCCCCAGCATTTT	CASSFEQNQPQHF
-	TRBJ1-5	-	TRBV2	TGTGCCAGCAGTCGAGACGGACCTAATCAGCCCCAGCATTTT	CASSRDGPNQPQHF
-	TRBJ2-1	-	TRBV24-1	TGTGCCACCGGAGGTGGGTGGGCCGGGACAAATGAGCAGTTCTTC	CATGGGWAGTNEQFF
-	TRBJ2-6	-	TRBV19	TGTGCCAGTAGTATTAAAAACTCTGGGGCCAACGTCCTGACTTTC	CASSIKNSGANVLTF
-	TRBJ1-5	-	TRBV7-2	TGTGCCAGCAGCTTAACCGGGACACTGAATCAGCCCCAGCATTTT	CASSLTGTLNQPQHF
few	TRBJ2-3	TRBD2	TRBV24-1	TGTGCCACCAGTGATGTGCTAGCGGGAGGCGAAGATACGCAGTATTTT	CATSDVLAGGEDTQYF
-	TRBJ2-7	-	TRBV7-2	TGTGCCAGCAGCTTACAGGGGGGGCTCTACGAGCAGTACTTC	CASSLQGGLYEQYF
-	TRBJ1-2	TRBD1	TRBV6-4	TGTGCCAGCAGCGCTGGGACAGCAATTATCTTC	CASSAGTAIIF
-	TRBJ1-2	-	TRBV2	TGTGCCAGCTGTTTAGGGGCGCGCTATGGCTACACCTTC	CASCLGARYGYTF
-	TRBJ1-5	-	TRBV30	TGTGCCTGGAGTCCGCAGGGCAATCAGCCCCAGCATTTT	CAWSPQGNQPQHF
-	TRBJ1-4	-	TRBV10-1	TGCGCCAGCAGTGAGTCGGGGGAAAAACTGTTTTTT	CASSESGEKLFF
-	TRBJ1-5	TRBD1	TRBV5-3	TGTGCCAGAAGCCGCGGACAGGGCCAGGGATATCAGCCCCAGCATTTT	CARSRGQGQGYQPQHF
few	TRBJ2-3	TRBD1	TRBV27	TGTGCCAGCAGTTACGGACAGGGGGTGGGGAGCACAGATACGCAGTATTTT	CASSYGQGVGSTDTQYF
-	TRBJ1-6	-	TRBV10-3	TGTGCCATCAGTGAAGGCAAATCCTCGAATAATTCACCCCTCCACTTT	CAISEGKSSNNSPLHF
-	TRBJ2-7	TRBD1	TRBV27	TGTGCCAGCAGTTCAGGGCCCCGGACAGGGGTCTCCTACGAGCAGTACTTC	CASSSGPRTGVSYEQYF
once	TRBJ2-7	TRBD1	TRBV5-1	TGCGCCAGCACCAAGACAGGGGTAAGCGAGCAGTACTTC	CASTKTGVSEQYF
-	TRBJ1-2	TRBD1	TRBV27	TGTGCCAGCGGCCGGGACAGGGGGTTTGATGGCTACACCTTC	CASGRDRGFDGYTF
-	TRBJ1-2	-	TRBV2	TGTGCCAGCAATTCCGGCGGCTCTAACTATGGCTACACCTTC	CASNSGGSNYGYTF
-	TRBJ1-1	-	TRBV11-1	TGTGCCAGCAGCTTAGTTCAGGGGAACACTGAAGCTTTCTTT	CASSLVQGNTEAFF
-	TRBJ1-3	-	TRBV12-3/TRBV12-4	TGTGCCAGCACCGGGACAACAGGAAACACCATATATTTT	CASTGTTGNTIYF
few	TRBJ1-2	-	TRBV19	TGTGCCAGTAGGTTTTGGGCAGGAGGAGAGGACTATGGCTACACCTTC	CASRFWAGGEDYGYTF
-	TRBJ2-2	TRBD2	TRBV20-1	TGCAGTGCTAGAGATGGCGGGAGGACTACCGGGGAGCTGTTTTTT	CSARDGGRTTGELFF
-	TRBJ2-5	-	TRBV20-1	TGCAGTGCTAGATTGCAGGGGCAAGAGACCCAGTACTTC	CSARLQGQETQYF
-	TRBJ1-2	-	TRBV15	TGTGCCACCAGCAGGGATTTTGTGGGTAGGGCTAACTATGGCTACACCTTC	CATSRDFVGRANYGYTF
few	TRBJ1-1	-	TRBV19	TGTGCCAGTAGTACACAGAAGAACACTGAAGCTTTCTTT	CASSTQKNTEAFF
few	TRBJ2-5	-	TRBV7-2	TGTGCCAGCAGCTTAGGGACAGTTACAGAGACCCAGTACTTC	CASSLGTVTETQYF
-	TRBJ1-1	-	TRBV28	TGTGCCAGCAGTACCTTGGGCGAGGGGGTCAACACTGAAGCTTTCTTT	CASSTLGEGVNTEAFF
-	TRBJ2-7	-	TRBV20-1	TGCAGTGCTAGAGATAAGTCCGGGAGTCTCTACGAGCAGTACTTC	CSARDKSGSLYEQYF
-	TRBJ1-2	-	TRBV4-3	TGCGCCAGCAGCCAAGTGAGGTGGGGGGATTACGGCTACACCTTC	CASSQVRWGDYGYTF
-	TRBJ1-6	-	TRBV11-2	TGTGCCAGCAGCTTTTGGGGTTCCTCACCCCTCCACTTT	CASSFWGSSPLHF
-	TRBJ2-3	-	TRBV6-1	TGTGCCAGCAGGAGATGGGATACGCAGTATTTT	CASRRWDTQYF
few	TRBJ1-2	TRBD1	TRBV7-8	TGTGCCAGCAGCTTAGGGGACAGGGGGGTTGGTTATGGCTACACCTTC	CASSLGDRGVGYGYTF
-	TRBJ1-1	-	TRBV5-4	TGTGCCAGCAGCTTGCGGTCTCGAGAAGCTTTCTTT	CASSLRSREAFF
few	TRBJ1-2	-	TRBV19	TGTGCCAGTACCGTATGGGGCGGGGAAGGCTACACCTTC	CASTVWGGEGYTF
-	TRBJ1-4	-	TRBV28	TGTGCCAGCAGTTTATGGGAGACAGGTGGGGATGAAAAACTGTTTTTT	CASSLWETGGDEKLFF
-	TRBJ1-3	-	TRBV19	TGTGCCAGTAGTAGGAACGGCCACTCTGGAAACACCATATATTTT	CASSRNGHSGNTIYF
-	TRBJ1-2	-	TRBV5-1	TGCGCCAGCAGCTTAAGTCCAGGGGTAATGGGGGGCTACACCTTC	CASSLSPGVMGGYTF
few	TRBJ1-1	-	TRBV20-1	TGCAGTGCTGACACGCAGCTGAACACTGAAGCTTTCTTT	CSADTQLNTEAFF